The rows below give T cell receptor beta chains drawn from one sample of a study of cytomegalovirus exposure and HLA in healthy donors. Sequencing used immunoSEQ multiplex PCR; TCRdb keeps in-frame clones, though not all of them. This table holds about 36,000 clones, 55% to 75% found once. The sequencing input was PBMCs. The receptor set was obtained from a man younger than 40 in good health and CMV-seronegative. Both conserved end residues are part of each CDR3. A D gene is named only where the DNA matches it firmly. Clone size is stated in some rows and not others, as once, few, many or a class when expanded.

d_gene	len	j_gene	v_gene	abundance	CDR3nt	CDR3aa
TRBD2	15	TRBJ2-7	TRBV29-1	NA	TGCAGCGTCAAAGGGCTAGCGGGAGGGCGAGGCGAGCAGTACTTC	CSVKGLAGGRGEQYF
TRBD1	14	TRBJ1-3	TRBV28	NA	TGTGCCAGCGGCGACAGGGATGGATGGAACACCATATATTTT	CASGDRDGWNTIYF
TRBD1	15	TRBJ1-1	TRBV28	few	TGTGCCAGCAGCCGCCAGGACAGGGCAAACACTGAAGCTTTCTTT	CASSRQDRANTEAFF
TRBD2	19	TRBJ2-7	TRBV7-8	NA	TGTGCCAGCAGCCTCCGGGACAGGGCAGGACTAGCGGGGAAGTTCGAGCAGTACTTC	CASSLRDRAGLAGKFEQYF
TRBD1	13	TRBJ2-7	TRBV5-1	NA	TGCGCCAGCAGGCCGGGGACAGACTACGAGCAGTACTTC	CASRPGTDYEQYF
TRBD1	14	TRBJ1-1	TRBV5-1	NA	TGCGCCAGCAGCCCAGACAGGGCGAACACTGAAGCTTTCTTT	CASSPDRANTEAFF
NA	14	TRBJ2-7	TRBV10-1	NA	TGCGCCAGCAGTGATGGTGGACATAACTACGAGCAGTACTTC	CASSDGGHNYEQYF
NA	16	TRBJ1-1	TRBV7-2	NA	TGTGCCAGCAGCCCTCGGGGGGGTAACATGAACACTGAAGCTTTCTTT	CASSPRGGNMNTEAFF
TRBD1	14	TRBJ2-5	TRBV7-9	NA	TGTGCCAGCAGCGTAACAGGGGGCCGAGAGACCCAGTACTTC	CASSVTGGRETQYF
TRBD2	16	TRBJ2-7	TRBV4-2	NA	TGTGCCAGCAGCCTTCACCGGACTAGCGGGAGCTACGAGCAGTACTTC	CASSLHRTSGSYEQYF
NA	15	TRBJ2-7	TRBV29-1	NA	TGCAGCGTTTCGGGAACCACAAGAAACTCCTACGAGCAGTACTTC	CSVSGTTRNSYEQYF
NA	16	TRBJ2-7	TRBV15	few	TGTGCCACCAGAGACCCCGCGGCCGGAAGCTCCTACGAGCAGTACTTC	CATRDPAAGSSYEQYF
TRBD1	13	TRBJ2-3	TRBV29-1	NA	TGCAGCGTTAGACAGGGGGCAACAGATACGCAGTATTTT	CSVRQGATDTQYF
NA	14	TRBJ2-5	TRBV7-9	few	TGTGCCAGCAGCTTGAGTGGGAGCCAAGAGACCCAGTACTTC	CASSLSGSQETQYF
NA	12	TRBJ1-5	TRBV28	NA	TGTGCCAGCAGTTTTACGGATCAGCCCCAGCATTTT	CASSFTDQPQHF
TRBD1	12	TRBJ1-5	TRBV29-1	NA	TGCAGCGTTGGGACAGGGGGCCGACCCCAGCATTTT	CSVGTGGRPQHF
NA	12	TRBJ1-4	TRBV5-4	few	TGTGCCAGCAGCTCGAGGGGGGAAAAACTGTTTTTT	CASSSRGEKLFF
TRBD1	14	TRBJ2-5	TRBV5-1	NA	TGCGCCAGCAGCTTACAGGGGGCTCAAGAGACCCAGTACTTC	CASSLQGAQETQYF
TRBD2	15	TRBJ2-1	TRBV29-1	NA	TGCAGCGTAATGGGGACTAGCGGAACCTACAATGAGCAGTTCTTC	CSVMGTSGTYNEQFF
NA	15	TRBJ1-4	TRBV4-2	NA	TGTGCCAGCAGCCAGCCGACAGGCCTTAATGAAAAACTGTTTTTT	CASSQPTGLNEKLFF
TRBD1	14	TRBJ2-7	TRBV25-1	few	TGTGCCAGCAGTGGACAGGGTATAGGGTACGAGCAGTACTTC	CASSGQGIGYEQYF
TRBD1	15	TRBJ1-2	TRBV4-3	few	TGCGCCAGCAGCCAAGATTGGCAGGGGGACTATGGCTACACCTTC	CASSQDWQGDYGYTF
NA	13	TRBJ1-1	TRBV28	NA	TGTGCCAGTGACGCCACAGGGAACACTGAAGCTTTCTTT	CASDATGNTEAFF
TRBD2	15	TRBJ2-7	TRBV10-1	once	TGCGCCAGCAGTGAGTCATCGGGGGGGCGACACGAGCAGTACTTC	CASSESSGGRHEQYF
TRBD2	15	TRBJ2-5	TRBV7-8	NA	TGTGCCAGCAGCAGGACTAGCGGGAGAATAGAGACCCAGTACTTC	CASSRTSGRIETQYF
TRBD2	15	TRBJ2-7	TRBV5-4	NA	TGTGCCAGCAGTTCCCTAGCGGGAGGAGGCTACGAGCAGTACTTC	CASSSLAGGGYEQYF
TRBD1	13	TRBJ2-5	TRBV7-9	NA	TGTGCCAGCAGCTGGACAGGGCAAGAGACCCAGTACTTC	CASSWTGQETQYF
TRBD2	16	TRBJ2-1	TRBV28	NA	TGTGCCAGCAGTTTTAAGGGCGGGAGAGGTTACAATGAGCAGTTCTTC	CASSFKGGRGYNEQFF
TRBD1	15	TRBJ1-2	TRBV6-4	NA	TGTGCCAGCAGTCGGACAGGGGAAAGAATGGGAGGCTACACCTTC	CASSRTGERMGGYTF
TRBD2	18	TRBJ2-5	TRBV4-1	NA	TGCGCCAGCAGCCGACTCGTACCGACTAGCGGGTTCGAAGAGACCCAGTACTTC	CASSRLVPTSGFEETQYF
NA	13	TRBJ1-1	TRBV2	NA	TGTGCCAGCAGTGTGGAGGGGAACACTGAAGCTTTCTTT	CASSVEGNTEAFF
NA	14	TRBJ1-2	TRBV6-1	NA	TGTGCCAGCAGTCCGAGGGCTACTAACTATGGCTACACCTTC	CASSPRATNYGYTF